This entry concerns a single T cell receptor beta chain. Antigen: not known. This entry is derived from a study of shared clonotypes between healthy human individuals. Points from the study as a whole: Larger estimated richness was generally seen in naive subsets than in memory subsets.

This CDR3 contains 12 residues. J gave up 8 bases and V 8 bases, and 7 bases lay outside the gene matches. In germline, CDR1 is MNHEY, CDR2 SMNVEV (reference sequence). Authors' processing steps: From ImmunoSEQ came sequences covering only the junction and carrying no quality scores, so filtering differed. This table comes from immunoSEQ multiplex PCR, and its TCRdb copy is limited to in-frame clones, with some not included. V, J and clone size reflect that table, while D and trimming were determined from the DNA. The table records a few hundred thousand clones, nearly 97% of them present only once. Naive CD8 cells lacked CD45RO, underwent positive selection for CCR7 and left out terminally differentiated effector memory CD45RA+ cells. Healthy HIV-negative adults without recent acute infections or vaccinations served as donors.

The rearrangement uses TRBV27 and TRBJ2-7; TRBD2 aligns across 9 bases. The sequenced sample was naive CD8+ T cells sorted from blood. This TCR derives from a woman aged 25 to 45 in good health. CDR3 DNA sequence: TGTGCCAGCGGTAGCGGGAGTGCTAAGCAGTACTTC. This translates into CASGSGSAKQYF.